This T cell receptor beta chain comes out of a study of Ad26.COV2.S vaccination and SARS-CoV-2 variants. Study-wide context: This donor came from the COV1001 trial of Ad26.COV2.S.

The treatment: some 20 received Ad26.COV2.S at low or high dose, single or two shots; 5 received placebo; per-sample allocation not given. Sampling was performed 63 days after the first vaccine or placebo injection. The ends were cut back, 4 bases at V and 0 bases at J, with 7 bases in the middle. CDR1 and CDR2 from the germline V gene are MNHEY and SVGEGT. The CDR3 is made up of 14 amino acids. TCRdb keeps only in-frame clones here, not all; method: immunoSEQ multiplex PCR. The sample lists about 680,000 clones; around 90% were seen once. This chain links TRBV6-2 or TRBV6-3 with TRBJ1-5; D not certain. This TCR came from a person between 18 and 59 years old who received the Ad26.COV2.S COVID-19 vaccine or a placebo. The sample consisted of peripheral blood, taken in a trial of Ad26.COV2.S vaccine versus placebo. The CDR3 spells CASSFQYSNQPQHF. The CDR3 DNA follows: TGTGCCAGCAGTTTTCAGTATAGCAATCAGCCCCAGCATTTT.